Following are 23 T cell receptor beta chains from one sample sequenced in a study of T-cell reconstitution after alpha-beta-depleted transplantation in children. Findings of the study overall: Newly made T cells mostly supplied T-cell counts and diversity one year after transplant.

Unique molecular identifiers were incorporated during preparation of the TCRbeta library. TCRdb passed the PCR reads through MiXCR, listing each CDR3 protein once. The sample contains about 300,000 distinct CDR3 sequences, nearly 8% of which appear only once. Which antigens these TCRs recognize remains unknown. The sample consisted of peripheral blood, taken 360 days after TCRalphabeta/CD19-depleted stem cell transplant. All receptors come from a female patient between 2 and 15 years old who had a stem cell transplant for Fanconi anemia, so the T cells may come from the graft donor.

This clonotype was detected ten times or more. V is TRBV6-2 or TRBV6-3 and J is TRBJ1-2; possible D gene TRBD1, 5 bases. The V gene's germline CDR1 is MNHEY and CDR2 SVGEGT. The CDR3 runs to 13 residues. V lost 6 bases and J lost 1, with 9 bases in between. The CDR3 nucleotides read TGTGCCAGCAGCTACAGGTTTAACTATGGCTACACCTTC. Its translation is CASSYRFNYGYTF.

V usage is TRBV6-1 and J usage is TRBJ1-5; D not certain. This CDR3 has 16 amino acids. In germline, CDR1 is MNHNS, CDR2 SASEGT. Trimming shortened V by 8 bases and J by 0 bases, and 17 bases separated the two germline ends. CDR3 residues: CASSFSGLYSNQPQHF. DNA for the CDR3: TGTGCCAGCTCGTTCTCTGGGCTTTATAGCAATCAGCCCCAGCATTTT.

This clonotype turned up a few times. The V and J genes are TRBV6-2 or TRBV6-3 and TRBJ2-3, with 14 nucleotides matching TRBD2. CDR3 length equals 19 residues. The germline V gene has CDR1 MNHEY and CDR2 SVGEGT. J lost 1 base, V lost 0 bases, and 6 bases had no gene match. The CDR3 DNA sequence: TGTGCCAGCAGTTACTCCGAGGGACTAGCGGGGGCCGGCACAGATACGCAGTATTTT. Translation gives CASSYSEGLAGAGTDTQYF.

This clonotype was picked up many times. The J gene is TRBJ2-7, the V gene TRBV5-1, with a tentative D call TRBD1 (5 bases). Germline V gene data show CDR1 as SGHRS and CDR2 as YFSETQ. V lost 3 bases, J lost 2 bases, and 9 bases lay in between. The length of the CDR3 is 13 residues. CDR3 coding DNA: TGCGCCAGCAGCTCTGGACACACCTACGAGCAGTACTTC. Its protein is CASSSGHTYEQYF. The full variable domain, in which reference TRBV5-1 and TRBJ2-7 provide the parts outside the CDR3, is KAGVTQTPRYLIKTRGQQVTLSCSPISGHRSVSWYQQTPGQGLQFLFEYFSETQRNKGNFPGRFSGRQFSNSRSEMNVSTLELGDSALYLCASSSGHTYEQYFGPGTRLTVT.

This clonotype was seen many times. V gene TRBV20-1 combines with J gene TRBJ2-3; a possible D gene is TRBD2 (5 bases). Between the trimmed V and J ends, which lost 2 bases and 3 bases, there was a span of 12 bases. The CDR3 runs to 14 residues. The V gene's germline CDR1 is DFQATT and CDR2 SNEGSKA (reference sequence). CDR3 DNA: TGCAGTGCTAGATCCGGACTCCAAACAGATACGCAGTATTTT. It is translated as CSARSGLQTDTQYF.

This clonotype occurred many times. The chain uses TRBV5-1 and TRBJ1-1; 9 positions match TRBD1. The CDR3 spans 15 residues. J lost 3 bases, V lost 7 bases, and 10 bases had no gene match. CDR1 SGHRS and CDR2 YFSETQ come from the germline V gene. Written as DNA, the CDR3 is TGCGCCAGCCGGGACAGGGCAGGGTTTGACACTGAAGCTTTCTTT. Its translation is CASRDRAGFDTEAFF. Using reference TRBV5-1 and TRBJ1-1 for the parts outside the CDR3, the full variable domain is KAGVTQTPRYLIKTRGQQVTLSCSPISGHRSVSWYQQTPGQGLQFLFEYFSETQRNKGNFPGRFSGRQFSNSRSEMNVSTLELGDSALYLCASRDRAGFDTEAFFGQGTRLTVV.

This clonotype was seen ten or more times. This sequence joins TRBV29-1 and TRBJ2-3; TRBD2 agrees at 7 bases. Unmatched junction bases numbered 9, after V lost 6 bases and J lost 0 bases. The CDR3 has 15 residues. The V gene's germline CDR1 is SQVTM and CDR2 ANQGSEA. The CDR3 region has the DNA TGCAGCGTGTTGGGAGCTAGCGGAAGCACAGATACGCAGTATTTT. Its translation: CSVLGASGSTDTQYF.

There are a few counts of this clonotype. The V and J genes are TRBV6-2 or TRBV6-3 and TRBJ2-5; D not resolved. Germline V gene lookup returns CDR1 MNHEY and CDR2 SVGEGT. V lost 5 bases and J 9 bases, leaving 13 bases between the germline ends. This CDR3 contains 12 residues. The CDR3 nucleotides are TGTGCCAGCAGTCCCGAAGTAGTTCCCCAGTACTTC. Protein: CASSPEVVPQYF.

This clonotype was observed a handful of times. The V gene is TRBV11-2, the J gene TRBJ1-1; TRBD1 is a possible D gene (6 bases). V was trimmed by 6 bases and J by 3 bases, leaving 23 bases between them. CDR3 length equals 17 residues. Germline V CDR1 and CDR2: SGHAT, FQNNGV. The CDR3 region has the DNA TGTGCCAGCAGTCCCACCAGCGGGGGCGAGGTAGACACTGAAGCTTTCTTT. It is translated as CASSPTSGGEVDTEAFF.

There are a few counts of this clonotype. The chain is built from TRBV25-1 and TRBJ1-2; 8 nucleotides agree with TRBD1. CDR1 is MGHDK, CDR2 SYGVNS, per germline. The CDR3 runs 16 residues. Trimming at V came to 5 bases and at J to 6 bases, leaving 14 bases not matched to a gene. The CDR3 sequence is CASSSRTGMPRNGYTF. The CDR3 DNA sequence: TGTGCCAGCAGTTCAAGGACAGGGATGCCTAGGAATGGCTACACCTTC.

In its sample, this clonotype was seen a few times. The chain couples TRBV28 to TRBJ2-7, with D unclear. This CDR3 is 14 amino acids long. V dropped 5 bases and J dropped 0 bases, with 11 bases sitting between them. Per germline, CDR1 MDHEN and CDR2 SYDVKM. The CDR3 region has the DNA TGTGCCAGCAGTCCCGACCTGAGCTCCTACGAGCAGTACTTC. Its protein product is CASSPDLSSYEQYF.

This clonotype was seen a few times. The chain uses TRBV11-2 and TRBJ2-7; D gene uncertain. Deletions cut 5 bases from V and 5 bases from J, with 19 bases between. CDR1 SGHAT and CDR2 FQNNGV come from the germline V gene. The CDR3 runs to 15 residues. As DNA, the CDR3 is TGTGCCAGCAGCCCCGGCTGGAAATTGGGCCACGAGCAGTACGTC. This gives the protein CASSPGWKLGHEQYV.

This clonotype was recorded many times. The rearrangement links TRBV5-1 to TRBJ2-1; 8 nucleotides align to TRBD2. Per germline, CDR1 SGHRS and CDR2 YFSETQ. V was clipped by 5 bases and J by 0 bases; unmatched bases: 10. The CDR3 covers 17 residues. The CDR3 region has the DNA TGCGCCAGCAGACAAACCCCTGGGACTAGCTCCTACAATGAGCAGTTCTTC. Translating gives CASRQTPGTSSYNEQFF.

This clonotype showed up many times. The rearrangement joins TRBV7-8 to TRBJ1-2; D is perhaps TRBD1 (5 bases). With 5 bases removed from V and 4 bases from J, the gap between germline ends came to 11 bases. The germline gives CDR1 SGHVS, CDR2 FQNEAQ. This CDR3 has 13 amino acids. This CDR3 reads CASSPRGGYGYTF. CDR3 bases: TGTGCCAGCAGCCCACGGGGGGGCTATGGCTACACCTTC.

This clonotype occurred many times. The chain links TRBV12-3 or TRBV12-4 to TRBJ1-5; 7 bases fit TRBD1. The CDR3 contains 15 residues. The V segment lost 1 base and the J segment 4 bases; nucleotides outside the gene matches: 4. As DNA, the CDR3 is TGTGCCAGCAGTTTAGGGGACAGCTTTAATCAGCCCCAGCATTTT. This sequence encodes CASSLGDSFNQPQHF.

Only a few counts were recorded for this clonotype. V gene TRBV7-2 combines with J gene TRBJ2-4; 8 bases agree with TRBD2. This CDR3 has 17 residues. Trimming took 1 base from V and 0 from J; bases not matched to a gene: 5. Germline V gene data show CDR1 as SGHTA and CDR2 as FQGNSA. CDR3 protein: CASSLGGSGRAKNIQYF. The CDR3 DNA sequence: TGTGCCAGCAGCTTAGGGGGGAGCGGGAGAGCCAAAAACATTCAGTACTTC. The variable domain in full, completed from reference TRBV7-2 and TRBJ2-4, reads GAGVSQSPSNKVTEKGKDVELRCDPISGHTALYWYRQSLGQGLEFLIYFQGNSAPDKSGLPSDRFSAERTGGSVSTLTIQRTQQEDSAVYLCASSLGGSGRAKNIQYFGAGTRLSVL.

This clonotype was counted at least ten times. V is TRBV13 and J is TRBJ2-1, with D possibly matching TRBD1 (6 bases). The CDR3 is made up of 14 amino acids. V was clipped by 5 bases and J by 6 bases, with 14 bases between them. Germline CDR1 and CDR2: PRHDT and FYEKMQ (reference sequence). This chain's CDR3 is CASSAGVPSNEQFF. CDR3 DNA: TGTGCCAGCAGCGCAGGGGTCCCGAGCAATGAGCAGTTCTTC.

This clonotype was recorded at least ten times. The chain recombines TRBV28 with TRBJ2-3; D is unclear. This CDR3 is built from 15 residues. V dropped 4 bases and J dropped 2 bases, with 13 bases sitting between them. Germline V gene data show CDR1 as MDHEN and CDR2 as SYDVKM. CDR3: CASSWGTAFTDTQYF. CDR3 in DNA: TGTGCCAGCAGTTGGGGAACGGCCTTCACAGATACGCAGTATTTT.

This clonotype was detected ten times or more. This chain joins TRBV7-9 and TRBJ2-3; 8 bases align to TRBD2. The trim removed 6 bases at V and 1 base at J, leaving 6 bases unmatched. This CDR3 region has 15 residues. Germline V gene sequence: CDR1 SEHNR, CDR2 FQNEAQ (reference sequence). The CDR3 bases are TGTGCCAGCAGAACCGGACTAGCCCGCACAGATACGCAGTATTTT. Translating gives CASRTGLARTDTQYF.

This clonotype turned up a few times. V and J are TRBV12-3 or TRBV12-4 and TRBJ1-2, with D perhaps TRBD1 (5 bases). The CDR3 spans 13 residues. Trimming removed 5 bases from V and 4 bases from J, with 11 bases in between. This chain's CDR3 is CASSLTVLYGYTF. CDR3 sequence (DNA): TGTGCCAGCAGTCTGACAGTTCTCTATGGCTACACCTTC.

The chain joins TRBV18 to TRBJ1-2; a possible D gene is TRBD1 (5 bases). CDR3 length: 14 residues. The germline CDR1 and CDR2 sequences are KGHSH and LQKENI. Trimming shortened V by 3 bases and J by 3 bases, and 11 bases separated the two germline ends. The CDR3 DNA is TGTGCCAGCTCACCCCTGGGACTAGACTATGGCTACACCTTC. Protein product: CASSPLGLDYGYTF.

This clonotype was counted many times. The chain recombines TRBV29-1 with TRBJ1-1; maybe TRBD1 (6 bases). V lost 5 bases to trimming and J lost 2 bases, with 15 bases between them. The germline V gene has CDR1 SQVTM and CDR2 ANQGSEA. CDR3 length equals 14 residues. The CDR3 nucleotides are TGCAGCGTTAAGGGGGTGGCAGCTAACACTGAAGCTTTCTTT. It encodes CSVKGVAANTEAFF.

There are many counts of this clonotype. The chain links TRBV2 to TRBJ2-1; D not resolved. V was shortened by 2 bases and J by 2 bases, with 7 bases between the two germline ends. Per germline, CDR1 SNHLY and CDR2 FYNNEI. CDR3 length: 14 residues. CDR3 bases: TGTGCCAGCAGTGAACGCAACGCCTACAATGAGCAGTTCTTC. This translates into CASSERNAYNEQFF.